This TCR beta chain was documented in a study of breast tumors, draining lymph nodes, adjacent tissues. Study-level points and caveats: That most tumor T cells come from lymph nodes remained unproven. Tumors had less TCR diversity than lymph nodes, more than nontumor tissue. Luminal-like breast cancer showed significantly higher tumor–nontumor repertoire similarity than basal-like.

This clonotype was seen repeatedly, ten times or more. Its antigen is not known. Trimming left V 6 bases short and J 5 bases short, with 9 bases between. The CDR3 extends over 13 amino acids. Germline loops: CDR1 SGDLS, CDR2 YYNGEE. TCRdb reprocessed the multiplex PCR reads via MiXCR and lists one record per CDR3 protein. The sample lists around 230,000 distinct CDR3 sequences, less than 40% seen once, with approximately 3.6% in the top ten. The lymph nodes were axillary draining lymph nodes from breast cancer patients. Input material: axillary lymph node tissue. This sequence was found in a female donor with breast cancer. Some clones in this sample may be carry-over from other donors' samples. The chain joins TRBV9 to TRBJ1-6; D not certain. The CDR3 coding sequence is TGTGCCAGCAACTTTGGGGATAATTCACCCCTCCACTTT. This codes for CASNFGDNSPLHF. Based on the CDR3 plus reference TRBV9 and TRBJ1-6, the full variable domain is DSGVTQTPKHLITATGQRVTLRCSPRSGDLSVYWYQQSLDQGLQFLIQYYNGEERAKGNILERFSAQQFPDLHSELNLSSLELGDSALYFCASNFGDNSPLHFGNGTRLTVT.